This TCR beta chain was identified in a study of blood T cell repertoires in COVID-19. Study context: PBMCs, B-cell-depleted T cells, or T cells provided the cDNA or gDNA that made up the material.

Seattle-derived patients entered the study during active infection and were followed longitudinally. Methods used by the authors: Reference gene primer amplification gave nucleated cell count estimates. Sequencing used immunoSEQ multiplex PCR; TCRdb keeps in-frame clones, though not all of them. For V, J and clone size, that table is used; D and trimming come from the DNA. The sample has more than 200,000 clones, 86% seen once. Germline V gene lookup returns CDR1 KGHDR and CDR2 SFDVKD. The CDR3 consists of 18 residues. The junction had 10 bases not matched to a gene; V was cut back by 5 bases and J by 2 bases.

The sequencing input was peripheral blood. The TCR originated in a man aged 50 to 59 with COVID-19, enrolled during active disease. The chain has TRBV24-1 and TRBJ2-2, with TRBD1 matching over 10 bases. CDR3 in amino acids: CATSVPSGTGDNTGELFF. CDR3 nucleotide sequence: TGTGCCACCAGTGTTCCCTCCGGGACAGGGGATAACACCGGGGAGCTGTTTTTT.